The entry below describes one T cell receptor (beta chain). Its matching antigen is unknown. A read error may account for a junction end that differs from germline. This sample is part of a study of cytomegalovirus exposure and HLA in healthy donors. The CDR3 covers 14 residues. The germline V gene encodes CDR1 MDHEN and CDR2 SYDVKM. General study findings and limits: A later analysis found TCR association rates differed by HLA locus, highest for DRB1 and lowest for HLA-C.

PCR employed 60 Vbeta and 13 Jbeta primers. Here immunoSEQ multiplex PCR was the method, and the copy in TCRdb shows in-frame clones only, minus some. The sample has about 150,000 clones, over 70% seen once. Sequenced sample: PBMCs. The chain recombines TRBV28 with TRBJ1-2; 8 bases fit TRBD1. The TCR sequence derives from a woman in her twenties or thirties in good health and CMV-seropositive. The CDR3 protein is CASGFQGADYGYTF. The CDR3 DNA reads TGTGCCAGCGGTTTCCAGGGGGCAGACTATGGCTACACCTTC.